The present T cell receptor (beta chain) was sequenced within a study of blood T cells in healthy people across ages (dated by TCRdb to about 2015). Broadly, across the study: In model experiments, template switching captured roughly one uniquely barcoded TCR beta cDNA molecule for every two T cells. To avoid experimental bias, donors of different ages were randomly spread across the sequencing lanes. Donors were grouped into four age groups: young (average approximately 16 years), middle-aged (around 39), aged (approximately 58) and long-lived (approximately 82). For two donors (one aged 18 to 29 and one aged 80 or older), the study analyzed two additional independent replicas of 1 million unique cDNA reads from the same blood draw. The study measured age-related changes in TCR beta repertoire diversity using deep sequencing normalized with unique cDNA molecular identifiers.

The library was generated by 5' RACE. Sequencing was performed on an Illumina HiSeq 2500. A second PCR of about 6 to 11 cycles was performed with a sample-barcoded 5' primer and a J-beta primer mix. A template-switch 5' adaptor carrying 12 random nucleotides introduced a unique molecular identifier onto each TCR beta cDNA molecule. At least 2.5 million CDR3-containing paired-end reads were obtained from each sample. All of the RNA was converted into first-strand cDNA using the Mint cDNA synthesis kit, with a TRBC-specific oligonucleotide serving as the primer. Following uracil-DNA glycosylase treatment, a first 18-cycle PCR with universal primers M1SS and BC2_uni_R was performed on all cDNA. The study's processing was this. For normalization, 1 million high-quality reads, each with a distinct molecular identifier, were randomly selected from each sample. Instead of being binned into consensus sequences, reads that shared molecular identifiers were thrown out. CDR3 identification, clonotype clustering and error correction used MiTCR with a Q25 quality threshold and the strictest error-elimination algorithm. A nonparametric unseen species model with Euler transformation was used to estimate lower-bound total TCR beta diversity. The raw public reads went through TCRdb reprocessing: fastp at Q25, MiXCR clone calling, in-frame beta chains kept. Every CDR3 protein is listed once, alongside the most common genes and DNA of its rows. TCRdb's processing, not the study's, gives the V and J calls here. This sample holds 1.5 million to 2 million distinct CDR3 sequences; over 25% were observed only once. Around 7.7% of the sample is in the top ten clones.

In regard to this clonotype: Its antigen is unknown. Base qualities were left out, and no much larger clone turns up one base away.

V loses 6 bases at its end and J loses 13 bases; junction bases beyond the gene matches: 14. Measured from the cysteine to the phenylalanine, the CDR3 is 14 residues long. The CDR3 DNA has 42 bases and is translated from base 1. The germline V gene (reference sequence) sets CDR1 to SEHNR and CDR2 to FQNEAQ. Overall results and qualifications from the work: Because the CMV infection status of the donors was unknown, age-related changes in expanded clonotypes may potentially have been confounded. Observed TCR beta diversity per million T cells fell roughly linearly with age, and a significant reduction was already apparent by age roughly 40. Compared with the aged group, the long-lived group had more naive CD4+ T cells, fewer expanded clones and increased TCR diversity, a pattern suggesting age selection. Estimates of total diversity based on one million sequenced T cells were considered lower bounds and underestimates. Conclusive comparison of naive and antigen-experienced compartments was prevented by the profiling of bulk unsorted PBMCs. Observed TCR beta diversity correlated strongly with the percentage of naive T cells measured by flow cytometry.

The donors were 40 or so Caucasian individuals from Russia, aged roughly 6 to 90 years, who were systemically healthy. Each donor gave around 9.9 milliliters of peripheral blood, collected into EDTA-treated Vacutainer tubes. Ficoll-Paque density-gradient centrifugation was used to isolate PBMCs, with at least 6 million obtained per sample. Trizol reagent was used to extract total RNA from PBMCs, with at least 5.5 micrograms per sample. For every donor, flow cytometry on a PBMC aliquot measured the percentage of naive CD45RAhigh/CD27high T cells. Material: blood. Recombination connected TRBV7-9 to TRBJ2-1, and TRBD1 matches 8 of the central bases. This TCR was recovered from a woman between 25 and 40 years old in good health. In nucleotides, the sequence is TGTGCCAGCAGTCATGGGCCAGGGGGCGTCCCTCAGTTCTTC. Translation gives CASSHGPGGVPQFF.